The sequence of this TCR beta chain was determined in a study of human T cells and chemical hapten exposure. The CDR3 totals 17 residues. With 4 bases removed from V and 0 bases from J, the gap between germline ends came to 20 bases. Germline V gene sequence: CDR1 SGHRS, CDR2 YFSETQ. TCRdb re-called the RACE reads with MiXCR, one entry per CDR3 protein. The data contain 99,000 or so distinct CDR3 sequences, around 34% of them singletons. Time point: patch test 3, about 24 weeks after DPC sensitization. Treatment: therapeutic diphenylcyclopropenone sensitization with weekly scalp DPC. This material consisted of whole blood, taken in connection with sensitization to the hapten diphenylcyclopropenone (DPC). The chain is built from TRBV5-1 and TRBJ2-7; D possibly matches TRBD1 or TRBD2 (5 bases each). This TCR was recovered from a man aged 35-49 years with alopecia areata. Some clones in this sample may be carry-over from other donors' samples. The CDR3 loop reads CASSPGPGRATSYEQYF. For the CDR3, the DNA is TGCGCCAGCAGCCCGGGACCGGGGCGGGCCACCTCCTACGAGCAGTACTTC. The full variable domain, rest sourced from reference TRBV5-1 and TRBJ2-7, is KAGVTQTPRYLIKTRGQQVTLSCSPISGHRSVSWYQQTPGQGLQFLFEYFSETQRNKGNFPGRFSGRQFSNSRSEMNVSTLELGDSALYLCASSPGPGRATSYEQYFGPGTRLTVT.